These T cell receptor beta chains were read from a single sample in a study of T cells in Graves' hyperthyroidism and ophthalmopathy. Each CDR3 protein gets one entry after TCRdb re-called the multiplex PCR reads with MiXCR. Of hundreds of thousands of distinct CDR3 sequences in the sample, 35% to 40% are singletons; the top ten hold 7.5% to 9.5%. The source material was blood. The receptor set was obtained from a man aged 18 to 30 with Graves' hyperthyroidism. The CDR3 runs from the conserved cysteine through the conserved F or W. Fields, in order: clone size, V gene, J gene, D gene, CDR3 protein, CDR3 DNA. The D gene is left open where the match is weak. Only some rows state a clone size, as once, few, many or a class for expanded clones.

few	TRBV5-1	TRBJ1-2	TRBD1	CASSIPRGRIWHGYTF	TGCGCCAGCTCAATCCCCAGGGGGCGCATTTGGCATGGCTACACCTTC
few	TRBV20-1	TRBJ2-7	-	CSARESSPEQYF	TGCAGTGCTAGAGAGTCCAGTCCCGAGCAGTACTTC
-	TRBV6-1	TRBJ1-2	-	CASTGHHYGYTF	TGTGCCAGCACAGGACACCACTATGGCTACACCTTC
-	TRBV3-1	TRBJ1-2	-	CASSHNGGYTF	TGTGCCAGCAGCCACAATGGGGGCTACACCTTC
-	TRBV29-1	TRBJ2-7	-	CSVEDQGRYEQYF	TGCAGCGTTGAAGATCAGGGGAGATACGAGCAGTACTTC
many	TRBV10-2	TRBJ1-1	-	CASTRGLNTEAFF	TGCGCCAGCACCCGAGGTCTGAACACTGAAGCTTTCTTT
-	TRBV12-3/TRBV12-4	TRBJ1-1	-	CASSPIGLMNTEAFF	TGTGCCAGCAGTCCCATTGGACTAATGAACACTGAAGCTTTCTTT
-	TRBV20-1	TRBJ2-5	TRBD2	CSAAPGLGPQETQYF	TGCAGTGCCGCTCCCGGACTAGGTCCCCAAGAGACCCAGTACTTC
-	TRBV14	TRBJ1-1	-	CASSQAGSDTEAFF	TGTGCCAGCAGCCAAGCAGGGTCAGACACTGAAGCTTTCTTT
few	TRBV6-5	TRBJ1-1	-	CASSPVGGWTEAFF	TGTGCCAGCAGTCCCGTGGGGGGATGGACTGAAGCTTTCTTT
few	TRBV6-1	TRBJ1-1	-	CASSEKILGTSGTEAFF	TGTGCCAGCAGTGAAAAGATTCTCGGGACGTCGGGGACTGAAGCTTTCTTT
many	TRBV7-9	TRBJ2-5	-	CASSQLLGQETQYF	TGTGCCAGCAGCCAGCTTCTGGGGCAAGAGACCCAGTACTTC
many	TRBV2	TRBJ1-5	-	CASKKTLDQPQHF	TGTGCCAGCAAGAAAACCCTGGATCAGCCCCAGCATTTT
few	TRBV29-1	TRBJ2-5	-	CSVAAVGGETQYF	TGCAGCGTTGCAGCGGTCGGCGGGGAGACCCAGTACTTC
-	TRBV25-1	TRBJ2-7	TRBD1	CASTPGQGTEQYF	TGTGCCAGCACCCCGGGACAGGGGACCGAGCAGTACTTC
-	TRBV5-6	TRBJ1-1	-	CASSSSGWAEAFF	TGTGCCAGCAGCTCATCCGGGTGGGCTGAAGCTTTCTTT
-	TRBV7-8	TRBJ1-4	-	CASSLNGRAGTNEKLFF	TGTGCCAGCAGCTTAAATGGCAGGGCGGGGACTAATGAAAAACTGTTTTTT
-	TRBV6-5	TRBJ1-2	-	CASSWVREYGYTF	TGTGCCAGCAGTTGGGTCAGAGAGTATGGCTACACCTTC
many	TRBV7-6	TRBJ1-1	-	CASSLTQGIGTEAFF	TGTGCCAGCAGCTTAACCCAGGGGATTGGCACTGAAGCTTTCTTT
many	TRBV19	TRBJ1-1	-	CASTLGDVFGTEAFF	TGTGCCAGTACCCTGGGAGACGTCTTCGGGACTGAAGCTTTCTTT
-	TRBV5-4	TRBJ2-5	-	CASTPPGSRREAQYF	TGTGCCAGCACTCCCCCAGGGTCGCGGAGGGAGGCCCAGTACTTC
many	TRBV15	TRBJ1-5	TRBD1	CATSRSGQGSNQPQHF	TGTGCCACCAGCAGATCGGGACAGGGTAGCAATCAGCCCCAGCATTTT
-	TRBV5-1	TRBJ2-5	-	CASSSFAGRETQYF	TGCGCCAGCAGCTCGTTTGCAGGGAGGGAGACCCAGTACTTC
few	TRBV12-3/TRBV12-4	TRBJ1-1	-	CASSFQPTEAFF	TGTGCCAGCAGTTTCCAGCCTACTGAAGCTTTCTTT
-	TRBV7-8	TRBJ2-7	TRBD2	CASSLGLAGLDEQYF	TGTGCCAGCAGCTTAGGCCTAGCGGGATTGGATGAGCAGTACTTC
few	TRBV7-8	TRBJ2-7	-	CASSVPSDGGGGHEQYF	TGCGCCAGCAGCGTCCCCTCGGACGGAGGGGGAGGGCACGAGCAGTACTTC
few	TRBV10-3	TRBJ2-7	TRBD2	CASSPLAGGTYEQYF	TGTGCCAGCTCCCCACTAGCGGGAGGGACCTACGAGCAGTACTTC
many	TRBV9	TRBJ1-5	TRBD1	CASSAGTGDQPQHF	TGTGCCAGCAGTGCCGGGACAGGGGATCAGCCCCAGCATTTT